What follows are 28 T cell receptor beta chains derived from one specimen sequenced in a study of regulatory T cells in long-lasting Graves disease. For TCR beta, libraries came from iRepertoire HTBI primers and Arm-PCR of CDR3 regions. TCRdb analysed the multiplex PCR reads with MiXCR anew, one entry per CDR3 protein. The sample includes hundreds of thousands of distinct CDR3 sequences, roughly a sixth seen only once; the top ten take 20% to 25%. As to time point: newly diagnosed GD, antithyroid drugs for less than 3 months. From PBMCs, RNA was extracted and then used to make the TCR library. Sequenced here: peripheral blood mononuclear cells (PBMCs), sampled at new diagnosis, from a patient treated with antithyroid drugs. Receptor source: a female donor with Graves disease.

The sample holds a few counts of this clonotype. This sequence joins TRBV10-3 and TRBJ2-5; D unclear. Deletions cut 11 bases from V and 2 bases from J, with 12 bases between. The CDR3 has 12 residues. Germline lookup yields CDR1 ENHRY and CDR2 SYGVKD. This CDR3 is CAAGFGQETQYF. CDR3 nucleotides: TGTGCCGCCGGTTTCGGTCAAGAGACCCAGTACTTC.

The genes are TRBV9 and TRBJ1-4; D gene unclear. The V end was cut by 3 bases, the J end by 3 bases, with 12 bases between. Germline CDR1 is SGDLS and CDR2 is YYNGEE. The CDR3 is 15 residues long. The CDR3 sequence: CASSANVFANEKLFF. DNA for the CDR3: TGTGCCAGCAGCGCGAATGTTTTTGCTAATGAAAAACTGTTTTTT.

The V and J genes are TRBV18 and TRBJ1-1, with 7 positions matching TRBD1. Germline CDR1 KGHSH, CDR2 LQKENI. J lost 0 bases, V lost 5 bases, and 9 bases had no gene match. CDR3 length equals 16 residues. CDR3 DNA: TGTGCCAGCTCATCAAAAGTGACAGGGATGAACACTGAAGCTTTCTTT. This encodes CASSSKVTGMNTEAFF.

In its sample, this clonotype was seen many times. The chain links TRBV6-5 to TRBJ1-4; D is unresolved. This CDR3 is built from 15 residues. Germline V gene data show CDR1 as MNHEY and CDR2 as SVGAGI. Trimming took 4 bases from V and 5 from J, leaving 14 bases between them. CDR3 loop: CASSFQSGKNEKLFF. The CDR3, as DNA: TGTGCCAGCAGTTTTCAGTCGGGTAAAAATGAAAAACTGTTTTTT.

This clonotype was recorded many times. The V and J genes are TRBV27 and TRBJ2-3, with D possibly TRBD1 on 7 matching bases. The CDR3 runs to 16 residues. The V and J ends lost 5 bases and 0 bases respectively, with 15 bases between them. The germline V gene has CDR1 MNHEY and CDR2 SMNVEV (reference sequence). For the CDR3, the DNA is TGTGCCAGCAGTCCGCTCAGGGGGGCTAGCACAGATACGCAGTATTTT. The encoded protein is CASSPLRGASTDTQYF.

This clonotype was seen repeatedly, ten times or more. The CDR3 spells CASSPERTRLAGGNNGPGELFF. CDR3 in DNA: TGTGCCAGCAGCCCAGAGCGAACACGACTAGCGGGAGGGAATAATGGTCCCGGGGAGCTGTTTTTT. The V call is TRBV12-3 or TRBV12-4, the J call TRBJ2-2, with 14 nucleotides matching TRBD2. Germline trimming cut 6 bases from V and 6 bases from J; bases unmatched to any gene: 24. The CDR3 totals 22 residues.

J is TRBJ1-5 and V is TRBV19; D not resolved. This CDR3 contains 16 residues. Trimming cost V 2 bases and J 5 bases, with 16 bases left between them. CDR1 LNHDA and CDR2 SQIVND come from the germline V gene (reference sequence). The DNA of the CDR3 is TGTGCCAGTAGTATAAGGGCTCCCCCCGGGGATCAGCCCCAGCATTTT. It yields the protein CASSIRAPPGDQPQHF. The full variable domain, with the rest looked up from reference TRBV19 and TRBJ1-5, is DGGITQSPKYLFRKEGQNVTLSCEQNLNHDAMYWYRQDPGQGLRLIYYSQIVNDFQKGDIAEGYSVSREKKESFPLTVTSAQKNPTAFYLCASSIRAPPGDQPQHFGDGTRLSIL.

This clonotype was counted many times. The rearrangement joins TRBV2 to TRBJ2-2; perhaps TRBD2 as D (6 bases). Germline V gene data show CDR1 as SNHLY and CDR2 as FYNNEI. The CDR3 extends over 15 amino acids. V was clipped by 5 bases and J by 0 bases, with 10 bases between them. CDR3 region: CASSQTRPNTGELFF. For the CDR3, the DNA is TGTGCCAGCAGTCAGACTAGGCCGAACACCGGGGAGCTGTTTTTT.

In this sample, this clonotype turned up many times. The chain joins TRBV7-9 to TRBJ1-4; TRBD1 matches at 7 bases. The germline V gene has CDR1 SEHNR and CDR2 FQNEAQ (reference sequence). J was trimmed by 8 bases and V by 5 bases; bases with no gene match: 8. There are 14 residues in the CDR3. DNA for the CDR3: TGTGCCAGCAGCGCGACAGGGCTTGAGGAAAAACTGTTTTTT. Its translation is CASSATGLEEKLFF.

This clonotype has a count of ten or more. The chain combines TRBV20-1 with TRBJ2-7; TRBD2 might be the D (5 bases). Trimming cost V 3 bases and J 2 bases, with 11 bases left between them. The CDR3 spans 13 residues. Germline V CDR1 and CDR2: DFQATT, SNEGSKA (reference sequence). The CDR3 DNA sequence: TGCAGTGCTAGCATAAGCGGAGCCTACGAGCAGTACTTC. Residues: CSASISGAYEQYF.

This clonotype has a handful of counts. It may be a read error: a sequence one base away is much more abundant. This chain links TRBV2 with TRBJ2-3; D is perhaps TRBD2 (6 bases). The tail of the sequence fits TRBJ2-5 better, so the J call may be wrong. The V gene's germline CDR1 is SNHLY and CDR2 FYNNEI. The CDR3 spans 12 residues. In DNA, the CDR3 is TGTGCCAACACGGGACTCGGCGAGACCCAGTACTTC. This sequence encodes CANTGLGETQYF.

This clonotype appeared many times. The chain uses TRBV20-1 and TRBJ2-7, with 9 bases identical to TRBD2. The germline gives CDR1 DFQATT, CDR2 SNEGSKA (reference sequence). This CDR3 has 14 amino acids. V trimming: 3 bases; J trimming: 4 bases; junction bases outside the gene matches: 7. CDR3 bases: TGCAGTGCTAGGGCAGCGGGAGGTGAATACGAGCAGTACTTC. Protein product: CSARAAGGEYEQYF.

The CDR3 DNA sequence: TGTGCCAGCAGCATAGGTGGGGGCCAAGAGACCCAGTACTTC. Translation gives CASSIGGGQETQYF. V is TRBV9 and J is TRBJ2-5, with D perhaps being TRBD1 or TRBD2 (5 bases each). Per the germline V gene, CDR1 is SGDLS and CDR2 is YYNGEE. The V and J ends lost 4 bases and 1 base respectively, with 11 bases between them. The CDR3 contains 14 residues.

This clonotype appeared many times. The germline gene is not matched at one end of the junction; a read error may be the cause. The rearrangement joins TRBV28 to TRBJ2-1, with a possible D match to TRBD1 (5 bases). Germline-derived CDR1 and CDR2 are MDHEN and SYDVKM. There are 16 residues in the CDR3. CDR3 nucleotides: TGTACCAGCAGTTTAGGGCAGGTCAGGGCCTACAATGAGCAGTTCTTC. It codes for CTSSLGQVRAYNEQFF.

The rearrangement uses TRBV7-3 and TRBJ2-2, with D perhaps matching TRBD2 (6 bases). The germline V gene encodes CDR1 SGHTA and CDR2 FQGTGA. V shed 5 bases and J shed 2 bases, with 9 bases lying between them. There are 14 residues in the CDR3. This chain's CDR3 is CASSQDYNTGELFF. The CDR3 DNA is TGTGCCAGCAGCCAGGACTATAACACCGGGGAGCTGTTTTTT.

This clonotype was picked up a small number of times. The chain recombines TRBV19 with TRBJ1-5; D unclear. Germline CDR1 LNHDA, CDR2 SQIVND (reference sequence). The ends were cut back, 1 base at V and 11 bases at J, with 18 bases in the middle. This CDR3 region has 15 residues. The CDR3 nucleotides read TGTGCCAGTAGTATAGCATTGACGGGAAGATGGGCCCAGCATTTT. It codes for CASSIALTGRWAQHF.

This clonotype was counted at least ten times. The J gene is TRBJ1-5, the V gene TRBV11-1, with a tentative D call TRBD1 (5 bases). Trimming left V 6 bases short and J 2 bases short, with 14 bases between. From germline, CDR1 is SGHAT and CDR2 FQDESV (reference sequence). The length of the CDR3 is 15 residues. CDR3 DNA sequence: TGTGCCAGCAGGGGGGGGGAAGGTGGCAATCAGCCCCAGCATTTT. The encoded protein is CASRGGEGGNQPQHF.

This clonotype was seen repeatedly, ten times or more. The J gene is TRBJ1-1, the V gene TRBV6-2 or TRBV6-3; unclear D gene. Germline CDR1 MNHEY, CDR2 SVGEGT. Deletions cut 5 bases from V and 0 bases from J, with 16 bases between. CDR3 size: 16 residues. CDR3 loop: CASSRRRRGLNTEAFF. The CDR3 DNA sequence: TGTGCCAGCAGTAGAAGACGACGCGGGCTGAACACTGAAGCTTTCTTT.

This clonotype occurred a few times. The genes are TRBV19 and TRBJ2-3; D tentatively fits TRBD1 or TRBD2 (5 bases each). Trimming took off 9 bases at V and 0 bases at J, with 13 bases between the two ends. The CDR3 runs to 14 residues. Germline V CDR1 and CDR2: LNHDA, SQIVND (reference sequence). CDR3 residues: CASRDGSSTDTQYF. The DNA for the CDR3 is TGTGCCAGCCGGGACGGTTCTAGCACAGATACGCAGTATTTT.

The table lists this clonotype with a count of one. A read error is possible here, since a much larger clone lies one base away. The chain uses TRBV2 and TRBJ1-6; D remains unclear. CDR1 and CDR2 (germline): SNHLY, FYNNEI. This CDR3 has 15 residues. The germline V and J ends were trimmed by 6 bases and 7 bases, with 16 bases remaining between them. CDR3 coding DNA: TGTGCCAGCAGAACGGGTGGGGTCGGAAATTCACCCCTCCACTTT. Its translation is CASRTGGVGNSPLHF.

This clonotype was seen many times. The chain joins TRBV11-2 to TRBJ1-2; TRBD1 might be the D (6 bases). CDR1 SGHAT and CDR2 FQNNGV come from the germline V gene. Between the trimmed V and J ends, which lost 5 bases and 8 bases, there was a span of 24 bases. CDR3 length: 16 amino acids. The CDR3 here is CASSPRGEGSARGYTF. DNA of the CDR3: TGTGCCAGCAGCCCTAGGGGGGAGGGATCGGCTAGGGGCTACACCTTC.

At least ten counts were recorded for this clonotype. CDR3 region: CASSRTSGAYEQYF. CDR3 DNA sequence: TGTGCCAGCAGCCGGACTAGCGGTGCCTACGAGCAGTACTTC. The chain links TRBV7-9 to TRBJ2-7, with 10 bases aligning to TRBD2. This CDR3 has 14 residues. CDR1 and CDR2 (germline): SEHNR, FQNEAQ (reference sequence). Trimming took 5 bases from V and 2 from J; bases not matched to a gene: 3.

This clonotype appeared many times. The chain uses TRBV29-1 and TRBJ2-7; D perhaps matches TRBD1 (6 bases). Per germline, CDR1 SQVTM and CDR2 ANQGSEA. This CDR3 is built from 16 residues. Deletions cut 2 bases from V and 3 bases from J, with 20 bases between. The CDR3: CSVESLSGKGDYEQYF. The CDR3 bases are TGCAGCGTTGAAAGCCTTTCGGGGAAGGGGGACTACGAGCAGTACTTC.

This clonotype occurred a few times. The rearrangement links TRBV27 to TRBJ1-4, with a possible D match to TRBD1 (6 bases). This CDR3 has 15 amino acids. The V gene's germline CDR1 is MNHEY and CDR2 SMNVEV (reference sequence). Trimming removed 6 bases at V and 3 bases at J, with 14 bases between. The CDR3 sequence: CASSNRVAANEKLFF. The DNA of the CDR3 is TGTGCCAGCAGCAACAGGGTGGCGGCTAATGAAAAACTGTTTTTT.

This clonotype was seen many times. The V gene is TRBV5-1, the J gene TRBJ2-7, with 10 nucleotides matching TRBD1. V shed 4 bases, J shed 5 bases, and the junction held 6 bases outside the gene matches. The CDR3 length is 14 residues. Germline V CDR1 and CDR2: SGHRS, YFSETQ. As DNA, the CDR3 is TGCGCCAGCAGCCGGGACAGGGGTGGCAACGAGCAGTACTTC. It yields the protein CASSRDRGGNEQYF.

For this clonotype: This sequence may be a read error, since a much larger clone differs from it by one base. The chain is built from TRBV7-9 and TRBJ2-7, with D tentatively TRBD2 (5 bases). The CDR3 is made up of 12 amino acids. Germline V lookup: CDR1 SEHNR, CDR2 FQNEAQ (reference sequence). The CDR3 DNA reads as TGTGCCAGCAGCTTAGTCGGTGGGGAGCGGTACTTC. Translating it yields CASSLVGGERYF.

This clonotype was detected many times. The V call is TRBV20-1, the J call TRBJ2-7; the match to TRBD1 covers 10 bases. The CDR3 runs 14 residues. Germline values: CDR1 DFQATT, CDR2 SNEGSKA (reference sequence). V lost 0 bases, J lost 6 bases, and 5 bases stayed unmatched. The CDR3 region is CSARDRQGAVEQYF. The CDR3 nucleotides read TGCAGTGCTAGAGATAGACAGGGGGCGGTCGAGCAGTACTTC.

The chain uses TRBV7-9 and TRBJ2-1; D perhaps matches TRBD1 (7 bases). This CDR3 is built from 16 residues. Trimming took off 5 bases at V and 6 bases at J, with 20 bases between the two ends. From germline, CDR1 is SEHNR and CDR2 FQNEAQ (reference sequence). Here the CDR3 DNA reads TGTGCCAGCAGCGGGGGGACAGTTGGTACAAGCAATGAGCAGTTCTTC. Protein sequence: CASSGGTVGTSNEQFF.